The 10 T cell receptor beta chains below all came from one sample that was sequenced in a study of blood T cell repertoires in COVID-19. Sequenced by immunoSEQ multiplex PCR; TCRdb stores in-frame clones only, minus some. The profile shows 350,000 or so clones, approximately 89% of them singletons. The sample comprised peripheral blood. The receptors come from a woman aged 55-70 years with COVID-19, enrolled during active disease.

The chain couples TRBV2 to TRBJ1-5, with D possibly TRBD1 on 6 matching bases. V lost 7 bases and J 0 bases, leaving 13 bases between the germline ends. Germline values: CDR1 SNHLY, CDR2 FYNNEI. The CDR3 contains 15 residues. This CDR3 is CASTLRGVSNQPQHF. The CDR3 DNA follows: TGTGCCAGCACCCTCAGGGGCGTTAGCAATCAGCCCCAGCATTTT.

As regards this clone: Distinct nucleotide sequences in the sample also encode this CDR3. V is TRBV18 and J is TRBJ1-1, with D hard to call. The CDR3 spans 13 residues. The ends were cut back, 3 bases at V and 1 base at J, with 6 bases in the middle. Germline V gene data show CDR1 as KGHSH and CDR2 as LQKENI. CDR3 protein: CASSPSGNTEAFF. The CDR3 nucleotides are TGTGCCAGCTCACCGTCCGGGAACACTGAAGCTTTCTTT.

The chain is built from TRBV27 and TRBJ1-6; the match to TRBD1 covers 8 bases. CDR3 length: 15 residues. With 0 bases clipped from V and 9 bases from J, the junction kept 4 bases outside the gene matches. The germline V gene encodes CDR1 MNHEY and CDR2 SMNVEV (reference sequence). The CDR3 here is CASSLSGQVASPLHF. The CDR3 DNA sequence: TGTGCCAGCAGTTTATCGGGACAGGTCGCTTCACCCCTCCACTTT.

This clone came up once. This chain uses TRBV7-2 with TRBJ1-1; perhaps TRBD1 as D (5 bases). This CDR3 is built from 15 residues. Germline CDR1 reads SGHTA; CDR2 reads FQGNSA. Trimming pared 5 bases from V and 4 bases from J, leaving 17 bases between. The chain's CDR3 is CASSQLGGSGTEAFF. In DNA form, the CDR3 reads TGTGCCAGCAGCCAACTGGGGGGTAGTGGCACTGAAGCTTTCTTT. The full variable domain, completed using reference TRBV7-2 and TRBJ1-1, is GAGVSQSPSNKVTEKGKDVELRCDPISGHTALYWYRQSLGQGLEFLIYFQGNSAPDKSGLPSDRFSAERTGGSVSTLTIQRTQQEDSAVYLCASSQLGGSGTEAFFGQGTRLTVV.

The chain employs TRBV27 and TRBJ1-5, with 8 bases that match TRBD1. The CDR3 length is 15 residues. CDR1 MNHEY and CDR2 SMNVEV come from the germline V gene (reference sequence). Trimming at V came to 3 bases and at J to 6 bases, leaving 7 bases not matched to a gene. For the CDR3, the DNA is TGTGCCAGCAGTTTCACGGCAGGGGGCCCTCAGCCCCAGCATTTT. This codes for CASSFTAGGPQPQHF.

This sequence joins TRBV24-1 and TRBJ1-4; 7 bases are shared with TRBD1. This CDR3 comprises 15 residues. V shed 4 bases and J 6 bases; nucleotides not matched to a gene: 7. Germline CDR1 KGHDR, CDR2 SFDVKD. The CDR3 loop is CATSEQTGTYEKLFF. The CDR3, as DNA: TGTGCCACCAGTGAGCAGACAGGGACTTATGAAAAACTGTTTTTT.

This chain links TRBV5-1 with TRBJ1-4; 7 nucleotides line up with TRBD1. Germline CDR1 is SGHRS and CDR2 is YFSETQ. The CDR3 sequence is 14 residues long. V shed 4 bases and J 8 bases; nucleotides not matched to a gene: 8. CDR3: CASSMTGMNEKLFF. Here the CDR3 DNA reads TGCGCCAGCAGCATGACAGGGATGAACGAAAAACTGTTTTTT.

V gene TRBV4-1 combines with J gene TRBJ1-5; no clear D. The CDR3 extends over 12 amino acids. Germline V CDR1 and CDR2: MGHRA, YSYEKL. With 4 bases removed from V and 5 bases from J, the gap between germline ends came to 6 bases. The CDR3: CASSLQDQPQHF. CDR3 nucleotide sequence: TGCGCCAGCAGCCTTCAGGATCAGCCCCAGCATTTT.

The chain uses TRBV2 and TRBJ1-1; D uncertain. With 7 bases removed from V and 7 bases from J, the gap between germline ends came to 10 bases. The germline CDR1 and CDR2 sequences are SNHLY and FYNNEI. The CDR3 is 11 amino acids. The CDR3 sequence: CASKEGIEAFF. The CDR3 DNA reads TGTGCCAGCAAGGAGGGTATTGAAGCTTTCTTT.

This sequence joins TRBV25-1 and TRBJ2-7, with D possibly TRBD2 on 7 matching bases. The CDR3 consists of 17 residues. CDR1 MGHDK and CDR2 SYGVNS come from the germline V gene. V lost 0 bases and J 0 bases, leaving 15 bases between the germline ends. This CDR3 is CASSEYGRGSSSYEQYF. DNA of the CDR3: TGTGCCAGCAGTGAATATGGGAGGGGGTCGAGCTCCTACGAGCAGTACTTC.